This record covers a single T cell receptor beta chain. The clone's antigen remains unknown. One base away there is no much larger clone; base qualities are not given. This specimen comes from a study of technical replicates of blood from several donors (dated 2017 in TCRdb). From the cysteine up to the phenylalanine, the CDR3 has a length of 17 residues. This entry keeps only the CDR3 DNA: 51 bases, framed from base 1. V and J are trimmed by 5 bases and 5 bases, and the gene matches miss 11 bases of the junction. From a lookup of the germline V gene (reference sequence), CDR1 and CDR2 are SGHAT and FQDESV. The library was generated by the immunoSEQ multiplex PCR assay. TCRdb obtained this table from immuneACCESS and retained in-frame rearrangements with V and J assigned. These tables miss some clones; where compared with another copy, unresolved V genes account for less than half of the shortfall, and the remainder is unexplained. In all, the sample holds approximately 31,000 clones, and approximately 94% of those were seen once. The ten largest clones represent approximately 4.5% of the sample.

The sequence was collected from a human donor in good health. Some clones in this sample may be carry-over from other donors' samples. The receptor chain draws on TRBV11-1 and TRBJ2-3; 12 middle bases align to TRBD1. Sequencing input: PBMCs. The CDR3 region has the sequence CASSTTTGTGGRDTQYF. The DNA sequence is TGTGCCAGCAGCACCACCACCGGGACAGGGGGCAGAGATACGCAGTATTTT.